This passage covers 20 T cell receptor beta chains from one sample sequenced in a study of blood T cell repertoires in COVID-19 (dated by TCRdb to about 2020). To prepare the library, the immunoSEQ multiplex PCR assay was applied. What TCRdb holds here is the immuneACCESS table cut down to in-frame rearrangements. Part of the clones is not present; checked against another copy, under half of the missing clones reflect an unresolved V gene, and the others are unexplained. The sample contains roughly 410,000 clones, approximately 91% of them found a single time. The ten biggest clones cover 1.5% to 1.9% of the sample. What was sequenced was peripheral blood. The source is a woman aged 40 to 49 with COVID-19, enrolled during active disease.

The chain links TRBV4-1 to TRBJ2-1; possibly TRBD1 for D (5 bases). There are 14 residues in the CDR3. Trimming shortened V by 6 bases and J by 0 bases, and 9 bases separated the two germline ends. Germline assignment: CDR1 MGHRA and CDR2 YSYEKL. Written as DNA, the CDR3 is TGCGCCAGCAGGGCAGGGCCCTCCTACAATGAGCAGTTCTTC. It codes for CASRAGPSYNEQFF.

CDR3 DNA sequence: TGCGCCAGCAGCTTGAGGGGTTTAACGAACCTTGCAACTAATGAAAAACTGTTTTTT. Protein sequence: CASSLRGLTNLATNEKLFF. J is TRBJ1-4 and V is TRBV5-1, with TRBD1 as a possible D gene (5 bases). The CDR3 extends over 19 amino acids. V gave up 1 base and J gave up 0 bases, with 19 bases separating them. The germline V gene has CDR1 SGHRS and CDR2 YFSETQ.

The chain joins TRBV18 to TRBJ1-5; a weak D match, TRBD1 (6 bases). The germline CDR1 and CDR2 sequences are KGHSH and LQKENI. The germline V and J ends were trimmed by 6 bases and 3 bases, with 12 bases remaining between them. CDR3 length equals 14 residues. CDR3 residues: CASSLKGDNQPQHF. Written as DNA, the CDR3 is TGTGCCAGCTCCCTCAAGGGGGACAATCAGCCCCAGCATTTT.

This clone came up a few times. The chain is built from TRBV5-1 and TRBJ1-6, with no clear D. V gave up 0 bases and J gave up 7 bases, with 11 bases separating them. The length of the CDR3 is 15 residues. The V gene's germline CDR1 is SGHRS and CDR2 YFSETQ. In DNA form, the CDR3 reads TGCGCCAGCAGCTTGGTTAACAGCAAAAATTCACCCCTCCACTTT. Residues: CASSLVNSKNSPLHF.

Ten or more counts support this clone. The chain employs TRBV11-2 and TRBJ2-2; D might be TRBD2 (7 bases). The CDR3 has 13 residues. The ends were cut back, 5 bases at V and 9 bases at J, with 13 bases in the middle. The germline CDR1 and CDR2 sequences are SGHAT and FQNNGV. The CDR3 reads CASSRAGARELFF. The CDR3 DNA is TGTGCCAGCAGCCGGGCGGGGGCCCGGGAGCTGTTTTTT.

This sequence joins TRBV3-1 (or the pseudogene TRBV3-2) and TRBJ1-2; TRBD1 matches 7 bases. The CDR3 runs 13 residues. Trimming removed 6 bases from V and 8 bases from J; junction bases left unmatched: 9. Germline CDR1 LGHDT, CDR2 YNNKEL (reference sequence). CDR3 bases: TGTGCCAGCAGTCCGCTACAGGGGCGCGGCTACACCTTC. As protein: CASSPLQGRGYTF.

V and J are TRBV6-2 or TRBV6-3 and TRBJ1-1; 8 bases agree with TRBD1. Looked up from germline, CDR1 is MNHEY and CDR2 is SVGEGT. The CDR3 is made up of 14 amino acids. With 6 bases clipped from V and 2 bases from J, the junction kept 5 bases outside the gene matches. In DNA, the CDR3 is TGTGCCAGCAGCTTGGACAGGGCCAACACTGAAGCTTTCTTT. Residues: CASSLDRANTEAFF.

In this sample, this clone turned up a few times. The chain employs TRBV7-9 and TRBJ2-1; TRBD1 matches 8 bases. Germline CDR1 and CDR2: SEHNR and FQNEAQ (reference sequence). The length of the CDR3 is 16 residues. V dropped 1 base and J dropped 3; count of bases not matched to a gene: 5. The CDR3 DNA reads TGTGCCAGCAGCTTAGGTACCGGGACAGGCTACAATGAGCAGTTCTTC. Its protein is CASSLGTGTGYNEQFF.

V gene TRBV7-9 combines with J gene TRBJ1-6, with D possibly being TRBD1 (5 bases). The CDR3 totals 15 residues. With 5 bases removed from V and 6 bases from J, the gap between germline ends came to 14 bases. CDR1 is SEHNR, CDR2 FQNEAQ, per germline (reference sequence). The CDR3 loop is CASSGMTGGNSPLHF. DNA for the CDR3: TGTGCCAGCAGCGGTATGACCGGGGGTAATTCACCCCTCCACTTT.

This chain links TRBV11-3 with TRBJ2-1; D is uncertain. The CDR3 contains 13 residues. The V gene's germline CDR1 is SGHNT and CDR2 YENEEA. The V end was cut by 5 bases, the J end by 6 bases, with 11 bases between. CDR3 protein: CASSPRGGNEQFF. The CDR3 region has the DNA TGTGCCAGCAGCCCCAGAGGCGGCAATGAGCAGTTCTTC.

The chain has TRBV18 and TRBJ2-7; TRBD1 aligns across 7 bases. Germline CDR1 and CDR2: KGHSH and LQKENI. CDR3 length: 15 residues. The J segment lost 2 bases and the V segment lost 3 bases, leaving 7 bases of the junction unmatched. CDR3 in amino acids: CASSPVQGTTYEQYF. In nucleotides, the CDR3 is TGTGCCAGCTCACCTGTACAGGGGACGACCTACGAGCAGTACTTC.

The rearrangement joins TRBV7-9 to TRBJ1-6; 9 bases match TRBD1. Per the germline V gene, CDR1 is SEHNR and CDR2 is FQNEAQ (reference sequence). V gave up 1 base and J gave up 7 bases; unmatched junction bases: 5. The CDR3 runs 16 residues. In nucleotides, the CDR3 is TGTGCCAGCAGCTTAGTAGGGGGACAGGGAAATTCACCCCTCCACTTT. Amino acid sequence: CASSLVGGQGNSPLHF. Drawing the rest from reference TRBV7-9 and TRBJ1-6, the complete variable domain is DTGVSQNPRHKITKRGQNVTFRCDPISEHNRLYWYRQTLGQGPEFLTYFQNEAQLEKSRLLSDRFSAERPKGSFSTLEIQRTEQGDSAMYLCASSLVGGQGNSPLHFGNGTRLTVT.

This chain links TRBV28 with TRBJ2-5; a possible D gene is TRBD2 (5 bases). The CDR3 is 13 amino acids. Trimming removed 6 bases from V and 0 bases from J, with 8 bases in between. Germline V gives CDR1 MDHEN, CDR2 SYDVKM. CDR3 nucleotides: TGTGCCAGCAGAGCAGCGGACCAAGAGACCCAGTACTTC. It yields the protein CASRAADQETQYF.

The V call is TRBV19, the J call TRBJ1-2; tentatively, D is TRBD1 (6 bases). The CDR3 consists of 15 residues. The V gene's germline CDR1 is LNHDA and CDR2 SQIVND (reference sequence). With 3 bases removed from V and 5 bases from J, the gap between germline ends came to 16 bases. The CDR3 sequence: CASSIPTGQSYGYTF. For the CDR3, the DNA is TGTGCCAGTAGTATCCCCACCGGACAGTCGTATGGCTACACCTTC.

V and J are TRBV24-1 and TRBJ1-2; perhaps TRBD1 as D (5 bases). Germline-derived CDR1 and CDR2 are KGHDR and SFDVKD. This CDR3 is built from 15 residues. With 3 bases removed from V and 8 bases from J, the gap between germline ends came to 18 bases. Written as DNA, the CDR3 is TGTGCCACCAGTGATAGTGCTCGGGGGAGGGGAGGCTACACCTTC. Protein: CATSDSARGRGGYTF.

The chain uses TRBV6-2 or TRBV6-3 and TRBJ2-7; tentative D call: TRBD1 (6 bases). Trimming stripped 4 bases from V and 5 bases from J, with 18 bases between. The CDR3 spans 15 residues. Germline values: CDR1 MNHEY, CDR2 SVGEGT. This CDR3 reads CASSLLGNRVHEQYF. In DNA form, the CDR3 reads TGTGCCAGCAGTTTGCTAGGGAACAGGGTACACGAGCAGTACTTC.

The CDR3 bases are TGTGCCAGCAGCTCTAGCGGGGGGATGTACAATGAGCAGTTCTTC. This codes for CASSSSGGMYNEQFF. The chain employs TRBV7-2 and TRBJ2-1; 11 positions match TRBD2. Per the germline V gene, CDR1 is SGHTA and CDR2 is FQGNSA. This CDR3 contains 15 residues. Trimming cost V 4 bases and J 4 bases; bases outside gene matches: 3.

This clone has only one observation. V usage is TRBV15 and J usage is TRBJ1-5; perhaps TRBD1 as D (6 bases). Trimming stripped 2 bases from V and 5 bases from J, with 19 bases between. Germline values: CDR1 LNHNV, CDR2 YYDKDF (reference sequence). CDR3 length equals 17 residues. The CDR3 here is CATSRPQGNGFDQPQHF. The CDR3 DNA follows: TGTGCCACCAGCAGACCACAGGGAAATGGGTTTGATCAGCCCCAGCATTTT.

DNA for the CDR3: TGCAGCGCACGACCGGGACAGGGGGACGTATCCGAAGCTTTCTTT. Its protein is CSARPGQGDVSEAFF. This chain links TRBV29-1 with TRBJ1-1; 11 bases fit TRBD1. Germline lookup yields CDR1 SQVTM and CDR2 ANQGSEA. V dropped 7 bases and J dropped 8; count of bases not matched to a gene: 15. There are 15 residues in the CDR3.

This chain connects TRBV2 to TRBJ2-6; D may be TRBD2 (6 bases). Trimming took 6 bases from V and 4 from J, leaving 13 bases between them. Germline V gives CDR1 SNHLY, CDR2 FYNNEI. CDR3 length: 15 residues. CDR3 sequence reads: CASSVSGVGANVLTF. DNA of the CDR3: TGTGCCAGCAGCGTCTCGGGGGTAGGGGCCAACGTCCTGACTTTC.